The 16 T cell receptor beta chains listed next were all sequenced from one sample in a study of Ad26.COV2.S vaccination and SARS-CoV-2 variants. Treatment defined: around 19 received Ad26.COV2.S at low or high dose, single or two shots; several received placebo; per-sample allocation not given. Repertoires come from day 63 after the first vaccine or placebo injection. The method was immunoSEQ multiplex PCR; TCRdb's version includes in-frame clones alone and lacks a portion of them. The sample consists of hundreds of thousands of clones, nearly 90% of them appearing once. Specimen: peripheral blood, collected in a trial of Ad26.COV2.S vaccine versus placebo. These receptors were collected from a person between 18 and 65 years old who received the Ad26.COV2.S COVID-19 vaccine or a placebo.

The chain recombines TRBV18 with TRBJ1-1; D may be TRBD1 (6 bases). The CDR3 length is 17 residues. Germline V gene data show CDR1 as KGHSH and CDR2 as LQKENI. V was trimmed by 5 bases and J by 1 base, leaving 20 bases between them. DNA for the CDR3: TGTGCCAGCTCAACCGATCGATGGGGGGCCTGGAACACTGAAGCTTTCTTT. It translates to CASSTDRWGAWNTEAFF.

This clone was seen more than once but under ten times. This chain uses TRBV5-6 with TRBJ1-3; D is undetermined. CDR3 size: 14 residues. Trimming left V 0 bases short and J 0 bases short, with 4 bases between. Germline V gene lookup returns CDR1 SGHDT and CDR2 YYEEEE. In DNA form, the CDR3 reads TGTGCCAGCAGCTTGGCTTACTCTGGAAACACCATATATTTT. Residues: CASSLAYSGNTIYF.

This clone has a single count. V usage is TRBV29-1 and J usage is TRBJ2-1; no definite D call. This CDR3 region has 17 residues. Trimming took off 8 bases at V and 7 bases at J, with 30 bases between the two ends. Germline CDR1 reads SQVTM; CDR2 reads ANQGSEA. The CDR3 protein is CSIRISSPASTKNEQFF. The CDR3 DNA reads TGCAGCATCAGAATAAGCTCGCCAGCGAGTACGAAAAATGAGCAGTTCTTC.

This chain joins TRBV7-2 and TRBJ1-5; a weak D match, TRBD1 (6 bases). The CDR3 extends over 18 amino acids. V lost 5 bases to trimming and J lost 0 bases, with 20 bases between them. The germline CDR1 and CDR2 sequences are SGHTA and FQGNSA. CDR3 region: CASSPRQDGRYSNQPQHF. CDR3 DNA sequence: TGTGCCAGCAGCCCCAGACAGGACGGGCGCTATAGCAATCAGCCCCAGCATTTT.

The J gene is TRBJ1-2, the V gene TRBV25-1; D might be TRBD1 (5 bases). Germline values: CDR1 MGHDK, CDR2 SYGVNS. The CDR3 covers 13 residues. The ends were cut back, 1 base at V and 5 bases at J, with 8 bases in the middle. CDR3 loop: CASSELGGYGYTF. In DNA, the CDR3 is TGTGCCAGCAGTGAATTGGGGGGGTATGGCTACACCTTC.

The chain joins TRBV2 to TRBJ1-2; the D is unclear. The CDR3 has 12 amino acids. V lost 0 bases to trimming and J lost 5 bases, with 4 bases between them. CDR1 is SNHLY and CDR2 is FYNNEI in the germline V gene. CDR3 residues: CASSEASYGYTF. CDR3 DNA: TGTGCCAGCAGTGAAGCTAGTTATGGCTACACCTTC.

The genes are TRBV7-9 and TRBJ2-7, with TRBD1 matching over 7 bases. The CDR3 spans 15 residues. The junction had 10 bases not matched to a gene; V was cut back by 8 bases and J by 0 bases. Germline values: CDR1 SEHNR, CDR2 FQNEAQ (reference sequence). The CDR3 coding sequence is TGTGCCAGCGGAACGACAGGGTCCAACTCCTACGAGCAGTACTTC. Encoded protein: CASGTTGSNSYEQYF.

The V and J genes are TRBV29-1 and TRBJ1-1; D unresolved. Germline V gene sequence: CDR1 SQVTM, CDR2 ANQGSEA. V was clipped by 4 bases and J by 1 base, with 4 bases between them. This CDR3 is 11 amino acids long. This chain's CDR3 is CSVVGNTEAFF. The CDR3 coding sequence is TGCAGCGTTGTCGGGAACACTGAAGCTTTCTTT.

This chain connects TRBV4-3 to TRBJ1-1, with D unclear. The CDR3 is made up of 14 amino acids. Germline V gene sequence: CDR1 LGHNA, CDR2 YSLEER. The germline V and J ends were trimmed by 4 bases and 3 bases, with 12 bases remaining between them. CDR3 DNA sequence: TGCGCCAGCAGCCGCGAGCTGGGCCACACTGAAGCTTTCTTT. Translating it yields CASSRELGHTEAFF.

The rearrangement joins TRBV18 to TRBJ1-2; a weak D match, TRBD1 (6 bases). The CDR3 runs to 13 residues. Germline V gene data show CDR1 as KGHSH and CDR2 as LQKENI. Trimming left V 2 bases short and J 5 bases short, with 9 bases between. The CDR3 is CASSPMGQYGYTF. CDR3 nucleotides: TGTGCCAGCTCACCAATGGGACAATATGGCTACACCTTC.

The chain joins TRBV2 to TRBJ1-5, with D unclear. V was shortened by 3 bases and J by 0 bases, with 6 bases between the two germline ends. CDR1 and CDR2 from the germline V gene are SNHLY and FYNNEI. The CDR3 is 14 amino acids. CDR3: CASSDWTSNQPQHF. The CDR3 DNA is TGTGCCAGCAGTGATTGGACTAGCAATCAGCCCCAGCATTTT.

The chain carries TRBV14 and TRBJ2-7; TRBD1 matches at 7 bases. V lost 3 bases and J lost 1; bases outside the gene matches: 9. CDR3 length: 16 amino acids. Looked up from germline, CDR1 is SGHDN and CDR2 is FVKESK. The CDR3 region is CASSQGFGDSSYEQYF. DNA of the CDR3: TGTGCCAGCAGCCAGGGGTTCGGGGACAGTTCCTACGAGCAGTACTTC.

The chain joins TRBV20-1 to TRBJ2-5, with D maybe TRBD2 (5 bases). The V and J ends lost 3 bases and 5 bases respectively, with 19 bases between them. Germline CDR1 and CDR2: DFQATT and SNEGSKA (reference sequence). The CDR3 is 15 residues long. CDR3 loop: CSASNPRTGEETQYF. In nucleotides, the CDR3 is TGCAGTGCTAGTAACCCTAGGACCGGGGAGGAGACCCAGTACTTC.

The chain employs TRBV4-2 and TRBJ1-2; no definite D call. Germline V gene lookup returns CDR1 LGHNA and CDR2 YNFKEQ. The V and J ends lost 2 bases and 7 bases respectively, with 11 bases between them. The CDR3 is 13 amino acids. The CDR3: CASSQTLVSGYTF. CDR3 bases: TGTGCCAGCAGCCAAACTTTAGTTTCTGGCTACACCTTC.

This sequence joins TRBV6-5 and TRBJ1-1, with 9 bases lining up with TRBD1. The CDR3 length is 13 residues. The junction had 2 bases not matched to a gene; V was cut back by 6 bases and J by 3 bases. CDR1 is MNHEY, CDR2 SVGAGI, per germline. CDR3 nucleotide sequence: TGTGCCAGCAGAAGGGACAGGGACACTGAAGCTTTCTTT. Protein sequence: CASRRDRDTEAFF.

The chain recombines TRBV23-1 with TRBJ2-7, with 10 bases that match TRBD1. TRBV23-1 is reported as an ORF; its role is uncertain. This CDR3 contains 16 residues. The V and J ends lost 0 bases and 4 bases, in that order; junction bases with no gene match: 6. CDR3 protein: CASSQSEGQGNYEQYV. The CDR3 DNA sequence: TGCGCCAGCAGTCAATCGGAGGGACAGGGGAATTACGAGCAGTACGTC.